This record concerns one T cell receptor beta chain sequence. Germline loops: CDR1 LNHNV, CDR2 YYDKDF (reference sequence). This CDR3 is built from 17 residues. V lost 0 bases, J lost 0 bases, and 13 bases lay in between. Method: immunoSEQ multiplex PCR; TCRdb's copy keeps in-frame clones and lacks some. The data hold 200,000 to 250,000 clones, with approximately 89% observed a single time. This sample was included in a study of blood T cell repertoires in COVID-19. Material for sequencing was peripheral blood. The clonotype comes from a woman under 40 with COVID-19, enrolled during active disease. The V and J genes are TRBV15 and TRBJ2-3; perhaps TRBD2 as D (6 bases). CDR3 DNA: TGTGCCACCAGCAGAGATTATGCTAGCGCGAGCACAGATACGCAGTATTTT. This codes for CATSRDYASASTDTQYF.